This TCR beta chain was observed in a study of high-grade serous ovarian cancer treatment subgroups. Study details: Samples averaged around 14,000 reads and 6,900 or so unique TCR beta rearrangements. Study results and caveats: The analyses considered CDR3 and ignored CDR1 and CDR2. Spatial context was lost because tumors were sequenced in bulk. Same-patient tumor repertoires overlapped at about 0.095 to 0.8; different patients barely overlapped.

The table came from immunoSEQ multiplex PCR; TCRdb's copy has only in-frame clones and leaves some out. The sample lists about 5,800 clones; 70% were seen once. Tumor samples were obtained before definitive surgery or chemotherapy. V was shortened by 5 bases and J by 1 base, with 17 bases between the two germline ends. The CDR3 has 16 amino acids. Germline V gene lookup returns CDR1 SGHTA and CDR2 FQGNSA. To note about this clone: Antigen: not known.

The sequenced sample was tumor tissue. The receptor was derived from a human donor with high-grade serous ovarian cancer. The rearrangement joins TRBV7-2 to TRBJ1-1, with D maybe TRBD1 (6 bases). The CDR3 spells CASSPAVGTSNTEAFF. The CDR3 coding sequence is TGTGCCAGCAGCCCAGCAGTCGGGACATCGAACACTGAAGCTTTCTTT.